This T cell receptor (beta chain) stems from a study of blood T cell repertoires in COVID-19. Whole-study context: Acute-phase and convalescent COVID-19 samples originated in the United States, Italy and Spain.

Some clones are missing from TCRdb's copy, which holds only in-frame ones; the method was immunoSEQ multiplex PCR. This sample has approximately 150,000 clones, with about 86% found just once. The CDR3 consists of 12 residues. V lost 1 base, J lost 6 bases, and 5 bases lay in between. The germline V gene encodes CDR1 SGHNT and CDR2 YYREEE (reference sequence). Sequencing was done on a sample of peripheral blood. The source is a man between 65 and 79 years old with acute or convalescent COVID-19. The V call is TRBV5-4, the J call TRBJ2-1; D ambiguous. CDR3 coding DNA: TGTGCCAGCAGCTTGAGCCTCAATGAGCAGTTCTTC. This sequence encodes CASSLSLNEQFF.